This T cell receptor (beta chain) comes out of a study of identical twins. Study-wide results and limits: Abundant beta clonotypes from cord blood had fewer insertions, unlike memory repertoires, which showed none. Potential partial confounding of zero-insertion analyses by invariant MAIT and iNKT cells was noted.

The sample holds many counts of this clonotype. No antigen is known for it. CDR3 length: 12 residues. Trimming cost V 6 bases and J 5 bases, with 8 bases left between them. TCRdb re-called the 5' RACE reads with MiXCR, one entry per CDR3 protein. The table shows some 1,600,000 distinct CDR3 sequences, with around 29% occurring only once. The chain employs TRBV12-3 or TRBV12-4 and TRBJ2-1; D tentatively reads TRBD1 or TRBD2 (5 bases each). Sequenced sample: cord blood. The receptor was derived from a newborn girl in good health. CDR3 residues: CASSGANNEQFF. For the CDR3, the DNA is TGTGCCAGCAGCGGGGCAAACAATGAGCAGTTCTTC.